This TCR beta chain was captured by sequencing in a study of blood T cells in healthy people across ages. Sample-barcoded 5' priming and a J-beta primer mix drove a second PCR of roughly 7 to 11 cycles. TCRdb fed the 5' RACE reads into MiXCR, producing one record per CDR3 protein. Found here are hundreds of thousands of distinct CDR3 sequences, around three fifths of them singletons; the top ten hold roughly 25%. The CDR3 is 13 residues long. Germline assignment: CDR1 MDHEN and CDR2 SYDVKM. Deletions cut 0 bases from V and 2 bases from J, with 3 bases between. The genes are TRBV28 and TRBJ2-3; D gene unclear. This TCR was sampled from a middle-aged man in good health. Sample: blood. This CDR3 reads CASSLWPTDTQYF. CDR3 bases: TGTGCCAGCAGTTTATGGCCCACAGATACGCAGTATTTT.